A single sample gave rise to the 8 T cell receptor beta chains below, sequenced in a study of post-analysis software for immune sequencing data. What these receptors recognize is not known. The study, taken as a whole, reports: Roughly five TRBV segments appeared more often in patients than in controls, and TRBV5-6, TRBV5-1 and TRBV20-1 were among these.

Researchers reported that TCR beta cDNA libraries carried unique molecular identifiers. TCRdb reprocessed the PCR reads with MiXCR, giving one entry per CDR3 protein. Here the sample spans about 430,000 distinct CDR3 sequences, approximately 39% being singletons. The specimen sequenced was blood. The source is a girl aged 2 to 10 with multiple sclerosis.

Here the CDR3 DNA reads TGCAGTGCTAGAGAGGGCGGGGGGAAAGAAGTGACCCAGTACTTC. This translates into CSAREGGGKEVTQYF. V is TRBV20-1 and J is TRBJ2-5; 8 nucleotides align to TRBD2. CDR3 length equals 15 residues. Germline V CDR1 and CDR2: DFQATT, SNEGSKA (reference sequence). V was pared by 0 bases and J by 7 bases, with 10 bases of the junction left unmatched.

The rearrangement links TRBV5-1 to TRBJ2-7; a weak D match, TRBD1 (5 bases). In germline, CDR1 is SGHRS, CDR2 YFSETQ. The CDR3 sequence is 15 residues long. V was shortened by 2 bases and J by 7 bases, with 19 bases between the two germline ends. CDR3 region: CASSFWGLGAYEQYF. In DNA form, the CDR3 reads TGCGCCAGCAGCTTTTGGGGCTTGGGTGCTTATGAGCAGTACTTC.

This rearrangement joins TRBV10-3 to TRBJ2-6; 12 nucleotides line up with TRBD1. The CDR3 is 17 amino acids. V lost 5 bases to trimming and J lost 3 bases; unmatched junction nucleotides: 5. Germline CDR1 reads ENHRY; CDR2 reads SYGVKD. The CDR3 DNA reads TGTGCCATCAGTCAAGGGACAGGGGGCAATGGGGCCAACGTCCTGACTTTC. Its translation: CAISQGTGGNGANVLTF.

This clonotype has only a few counts. Germline and junction disagree at one end, which may indicate a read error. The J gene is TRBJ2-7, the V gene TRBV5-6; 9 bases are a match to TRBD1. The CDR3 runs 13 residues. The germline gives CDR1 SGHDT, CDR2 YYEEEE. CDR3 bases: TGTGCCAGCAGCAGTGGGACAGGGTACGGGCAGTACTTC. It codes for CASSSGTGYGQYF.

The genes are TRBV29-1 and TRBJ1-2; D gene ambiguous. Trimming cost V 7 bases and J 4 bases, with 13 bases left between them. CDR3 length: 12 amino acids. The germline V gene encodes CDR1 SQVTM and CDR2 ANQGSEA. This CDR3 reads CSARTVSYGYTF. DNA for the CDR3: TGCAGCGCACGGACGGTGAGCTATGGCTACACCTTC.

The chain links TRBV7-9 to TRBJ1-1; no clear D. The CDR3 has 17 residues. The V end lost 5 bases, the J end lost 0 bases, and 19 bases lay between the germline ends. From germline, CDR1 is SEHNR and CDR2 FQNEAQ (reference sequence). DNA of the CDR3: TGTGCCAGCAGCAGAAAACAACGAGGGCTTTTGAACACTGAAGCTTTCTTT. Translated, it gives CASSRKQRGLLNTEAFF.

The chain couples TRBV4-1 to TRBJ1-5; D is ambiguous. V shed 0 bases and J shed 9 bases, with 15 bases lying between them. Germline assignment: CDR1 MGHRA and CDR2 YSYEKL. The CDR3 runs to 15 residues. The chain's CDR3 is CASSQEGDLPGPQHF. The CDR3 DNA is TGCGCCAGCAGCCAAGAAGGAGACCTTCCGGGGCCCCAGCATTTT.

The J gene is TRBJ1-1, the V gene TRBV27; D uncertain. The V end lost 1 base, the J end lost 6 bases, and 12 bases lay between the germline ends. CDR1 is MNHEY and CDR2 is SMNVEV in the germline V gene (reference sequence). This CDR3 has 14 residues. CDR3 sequence reads: CASSLLGKPAEAFF. The CDR3 nucleotides read TGTGCCAGCAGTTTATTAGGGAAACCCGCTGAAGCTTTCTTT.